A single sample gave rise to the 26 T cell receptor beta chains below, sequenced in a study of T cell responses to AZD1222 COVID-19 vaccine. Libraries were prepared by immunoSEQ multiplex PCR; TCRdb keeps only in-frame clonotypes and omits some of them. Of about 120,000 clones listed, roughly 92% are singletons. The sequenced sample was peripheral blood, obtained on day 0 of AZD1222 vaccination. The receptors shown here come from an adult in good health.

The chain employs TRBV28 and TRBJ1-1, with a possible D match to TRBD1 (5 bases). Germline CDR1 reads MDHEN; CDR2 reads SYDVKM. With 5 bases removed from V and 3 bases from J, the gap between germline ends came to 13 bases. The length of the CDR3 is 14 residues. CDR3 sequence (DNA): TGTGCCAGCAGTCCATCACAGGTCTACACTGAAGCTTTCTTT. Protein sequence: CASSPSQVYTEAFF.

The V call is TRBV14, the J call TRBJ1-4, with D unresolved. The CDR3 loop spans 13 amino acids. Per the germline V gene, CDR1 is SGHDN and CDR2 is FVKESK. Trimming shortened V by 3 bases and J by 6 bases, and 8 bases separated the two germline ends. The CDR3 region is CASSQPGYEKLFF. The DNA for the CDR3 is TGTGCCAGCAGCCAGCCTGGGTATGAAAAACTGTTTTTT. The full variable domain, rest sourced from reference TRBV14 and TRBJ1-4, is EAGVTQFPSHSVIEKGQTVTLRCDPISGHDNLYWYRRVMGKEIKFLLHFVKESKQDESGMPNNRFLAERTGGTYSTLKVQPAELEDSGVYFCASSQPGYEKLFFGSGTQLSVL.

The chain carries TRBV12-3 or TRBV12-4 and TRBJ1-1; D is unclear. The CDR3 is 13 amino acids. V lost 4 bases and J lost 1, with 7 bases in between. The CDR3 DNA follows: TGTGCCAGCAGTTCTCTTGAGAACACTGAAGCTTTCTTT. This codes for CASSSLENTEAFF.

The J gene is TRBJ2-5, the V gene TRBV7-2; no reliable D call. Germline CDR1 is SGHTA and CDR2 is FQGNSA. The CDR3 extends over 14 amino acids. Trimming removed 1 base at V and 4 bases at J, with 10 bases between. The CDR3 DNA reads as TGTGCCAGCAGCTTAGACCCCGGGTTAGAGACCCAGTACTTC. This translates into CASSLDPGLETQYF. Full variable domain (rest looked up from reference TRBV7-2 and TRBJ2-5): GAGVSQSPSNKVTEKGKDVELRCDPISGHTALYWYRQSLGQGLEFLIYFQGNSAPDKSGLPSDRFSAERTGGSVSTLTIQRTQQEDSAVYLCASSLDPGLETQYFGPGTRLLVL.

J is TRBJ1-1 and V is TRBV27; D is perhaps TRBD1 (5 bases). The ends were cut back, 3 bases at V and 1 base at J, with 6 bases in the middle. The germline gives CDR1 MNHEY, CDR2 SMNVEV (reference sequence). The CDR3 is made up of 13 amino acids. The chain's CDR3 is CASSLGGNTEAFF. In nucleotides, the CDR3 is TGTGCCAGCAGTTTGGGGGGGAACACTGAAGCTTTCTTT.

J is TRBJ2-3 and V is TRBV7-2; 11 nucleotides align to TRBD2. CDR3 length: 16 amino acids. V gave up 1 base and J gave up 6 bases; unmatched junction bases: 6. Germline CDR1 SGHTA, CDR2 FQGNSA. The CDR3 nucleotides are TGTGCCAGCAGCTTAGAGCTAGCGGGAGGAGTGGATACGCAGTATTTT. As protein: CASSLELAGGVDTQYF.

V and J are TRBV7-2 and TRBJ1-2, with 7 bases identical to TRBD1. CDR3 length equals 13 residues. V lost 5 bases, J lost 7 bases, and 7 bases stayed unmatched. Germline lookup yields CDR1 SGHTA and CDR2 FQGNSA. The CDR3 nucleotides are TGTGCCAGCAGCCCGGGACAGCGGGGTGGCTACACCTTC. The encoded protein is CASSPGQRGGYTF.

The rearrangement joins TRBV18 to TRBJ1-2; 8 nucleotides line up with TRBD1. J was trimmed by 7 bases and V by 2 bases; bases with no gene match: 6. This CDR3 has 14 residues. The germline V gene encodes CDR1 KGHSH and CDR2 LQKENI. CDR3: CASSPDGQGPGYTF. The CDR3 DNA reads TGTGCCAGCTCACCAGACGGACAGGGCCCTGGCTACACCTTC.

The chain carries TRBV18 and TRBJ2-2, with 10 bases lining up with TRBD2. This CDR3 has 18 residues. The germline gives CDR1 KGHSH, CDR2 LQKENI. Unmatched junction bases numbered 8, after V lost 1 base and J lost 3 bases. In DNA form, the CDR3 reads TGTGCCAGCTCACCACGCCGAAGCGGGGGGGTGGACACCGGGGAGCTGTTTTTT. It translates to CASSPRRSGGVDTGELFF.

V gene TRBV5-1 combines with J gene TRBJ2-5; 16 bases align to TRBD2. Germline values: CDR1 SGHRS, CDR2 YFSETQ. The CDR3 covers 17 residues. V lost 4 bases to trimming and J lost 5 bases; unmatched junction nucleotides: 8. CDR3 in amino acids: CASSPGTSGGARETQYF. In nucleotides, the CDR3 is TGCGCCAGCAGCCCAGGGACTAGCGGGGGGGCCCGGGAGACCCAGTACTTC.

V usage is TRBV30 and J usage is TRBJ1-1, with D possibly being TRBD1 (6 bases). In germline, CDR1 is GTSNPN, CDR2 SVGIG (reference sequence). V lost 4 bases and J 6 bases, leaving 12 bases between the germline ends. This CDR3 contains 12 residues. The CDR3 DNA reads as TGTGCCTGGAACAGGGCGTCCCCTGAAGCTTTCTTT. Amino acid sequence: CAWNRASPEAFF.

This chain connects TRBV18 to TRBJ1-3; D is perhaps TRBD1 (6 bases). V was trimmed by 3 bases and J by 0 bases, leaving 12 bases between them. CDR3 length: 16 residues. The V gene's germline CDR1 is KGHSH and CDR2 LQKENI. CDR3 protein: CASSPGQPRSGNTIYF. Written as DNA, the CDR3 is TGTGCCAGCTCACCTGGACAGCCGCGCTCTGGAAACACCATATATTTT.

The rearrangement joins TRBV7-9 to TRBJ1-5; no clear D. The CDR3 runs 15 residues. Germline V gives CDR1 SEHNR, CDR2 FQNEAQ (reference sequence). V lost 4 bases and J 4 bases, leaving 14 bases between the germline ends. CDR3 sequence: CASSSQAVPNQPQHF. The CDR3 DNA sequence: TGTGCCAGCAGCTCTCAGGCGGTCCCAAATCAGCCCCAGCATTTT.

The chain recombines TRBV30 with TRBJ2-3; D uncertain. Germline-derived CDR1 and CDR2 are GTSNPN and SVGIG (reference sequence). This CDR3 is 11 amino acids long. V was cut by 2 bases and J by 6 bases, with 6 bases left in between. The CDR3 region is CAWSMGDTQYF. The CDR3 nucleotides read TGTGCCTGGAGTATGGGGGATACGCAGTATTTT.

V is TRBV9 and J is TRBJ2-7; 9 bases align to TRBD1. The CDR3 consists of 19 residues. Trimming took 3 bases from V and 4 from J; bases not matched to a gene: 20. Germline assignment: CDR1 SGDLS and CDR2 YYNGEE. The CDR3 DNA reads as TGTGCCAGCAGCGGAGCCGGGACAGGGCCACCTGGGGGATCATACGAGCAGTACTTC. As protein: CASSGAGTGPPGGSYEQYF. Drawing the rest from reference TRBV9 and TRBJ2-7, the complete variable domain is DSGVTQTPKHLITATGQRVTLRCSPRSGDLSVYWYQQSLDQGLQFLIQYYNGEERAKGNILERFSAQQFPDLHSELNLSSLELGDSALYFCASSGAGTGPPGGSYEQYFGPGTRLTVT.

The V and J genes are TRBV18 and TRBJ1-2; no reliable D call. Germline V gene lookup returns CDR1 KGHSH and CDR2 LQKENI. This CDR3 is 15 amino acids long. The V gene lost 3 bases and the J gene lost 8 bases, with 19 bases spanning the gap. DNA for the CDR3: TGTGCCAGCTCACCGACTGGGCAGAGCCTGGGAGGCTACACCTTC. It encodes CASSPTGQSLGGYTF. The variable domain in full, with the rest retrieved from reference TRBV18 and TRBJ1-2, is NAGVMQNPRHLVRRRGQEARLRCSPMKGHSHVYWYRQLPEEGLKFMVYLQKENIIDESGMPKERFSAEFPKEGPSILRIQQVVRGDSAAYFCASSPTGQSLGGYTFGSGTRLTVV.

CDR3 sequence (DNA): TGTGCCAGCAGCTTAAATAATGGGCCAGTAGATACGCAGTATTTT. Amino acid sequence: CASSLNNGPVDTQYF. The V call is TRBV7-3, the J call TRBJ2-3; D is ambiguous. Between the trimmed V and J ends, which lost 1 base and 5 bases, there was a span of 13 bases. The CDR3 is 15 amino acids. Germline assignment: CDR1 SGHTA and CDR2 FQGTGA.

The V gene is TRBV7-3, the J gene TRBJ2-1; 9 bases map to TRBD2. Germline V gene data show CDR1 as SGHTA and CDR2 as FQGTGA. J gave up 3 bases and V 5 bases, and 5 bases lay outside the gene matches. The CDR3 covers 15 residues. The CDR3 sequence: CASSPETSGYNEQFF. CDR3 DNA sequence: TGTGCCAGCAGCCCCGAGACTAGCGGCTACAATGAGCAGTTCTTC.

DNA of the CDR3: TGTGCCAGCAGCCAAGCAGGGGGACGAGGTTCTTCGCAGCCCCAGCATTTT. Protein product: CASSQAGGRGSSQPQHF. V is TRBV3-1 (or the pseudogene TRBV3-2) and J is TRBJ1-5; 7 nucleotides align to TRBD1. In germline, CDR1 is LGHDT, CDR2 YNNKEL (reference sequence). This CDR3 region has 17 residues. Trimming cost V 1 base and J 7 bases; bases outside gene matches: 13.

The chain joins TRBV5-5 to TRBJ1-1; 7 nucleotides agree with TRBD1. Germline V gene lookup returns CDR1 SGHKS and CDR2 YYEKEE (reference sequence). V dropped 3 bases and J dropped 7; count of bases not matched to a gene: 12. The CDR3 has 15 amino acids. In DNA, the CDR3 is TGTGCCAGCAGCTCATACGGGACAGCCACCGTTGAAGCTTTCTTT. Encoded protein: CASSSYGTATVEAFF.

This clone was recorded only once. V is TRBV11-3 and J is TRBJ1-4; D is ambiguous. This CDR3 spans 14 amino acids. The V end was cut by 4 bases, the J end by 3 bases, with 9 bases between. Germline assignment: CDR1 SGHNT and CDR2 YENEEA. In DNA form, the CDR3 reads TGTGCCAGCAGCTCCGGGGTGTCTAATGAAAAACTGTTTTTT. It specifies CASSSGVSNEKLFF.

The DNA of the CDR3 is TGTGCTAGTGGTTTGAAGGGCCCAACGCTCTATAATTCACCCCTCCACTTT. Protein product: CASGLKGPTLYNSPLHF. The chain has TRBV12-5 and TRBJ1-6; D call uncertain. The CDR3 runs to 17 residues. From germline, CDR1 is LGHNT and CDR2 FRNRAP. V was cut by 2 bases and J by 3 bases, with 14 bases left in between.

V is TRBV7-8 and J is TRBJ1-2, with D possibly matching TRBD1 (5 bases). V lost 3 bases and J lost 2, with 16 bases in between. The germline V gene encodes CDR1 SGHVS and CDR2 FQNEAQ. The CDR3 runs 16 residues. The chain's CDR3 is CASSLGPIGANYGYTF. CDR3 bases: TGTGCCAGCAGCTTGGGACCAATCGGGGCGAACTATGGCTACACCTTC.

V and J are TRBV9 and TRBJ2-3; D gene unclear. Trimming cost V 0 bases and J 2 bases, with 13 bases left between them. Germline CDR1 SGDLS, CDR2 YYNGEE. The CDR3 length is 16 residues. In DNA form, the CDR3 reads TGTGCCAGCAGCGTAGAGGCACTTTCTCCCACAGATACGCAGTATTTT. Translated: CASSVEALSPTDTQYF.

The gene calls are TRBV6-5 and TRBJ1-2, with D possibly being TRBD1 (6 bases). Per germline, CDR1 MNHEY and CDR2 SVGAGI. The CDR3 consists of 12 residues. V was trimmed by 10 bases and J by 2 bases, leaving 11 bases between them. DNA for the CDR3: TGTGCCACCCGGGACACAAACTATGGCTACACCTTC. Translated, it gives CATRDTNYGYTF.

The table lists this clone with a count of one. This sequence joins TRBV11-3 and TRBJ2-3, with 8 bases that match TRBD2. Germline-derived CDR1 and CDR2 are SGHNT and YENEEA. This CDR3 is built from 17 residues. J gave up 0 bases and V 5 bases, and 10 bases lay outside the gene matches. The CDR3 spells CASSLTLLAASTDTQYF. DNA for the CDR3: TGTGCCAGCAGCCTCACCCTACTAGCGGCGAGCACAGATACGCAGTATTTT.